The present T cell receptor beta chain was sequenced within a study of human T cells and chemical hapten exposure. Study at large: The upper back received 0.01% DPC by patch testing, with results read at 6 days. Whole-study results and caveats: TCRs exceeding 1 in 1000 frequency stayed unchanged with DPC sensitization. Compared to controls, expanded TCRs made significantly more large clusters of similar CDR3s.

As for time point: pre-sensitization, week 0. Treatment of the sample: therapeutic diphenylcyclopropenone sensitization with weekly scalp DPC. This clonotype was observed at least ten times. Its antigen is unidentified. Looked up from germline, CDR1 is SGHKS and CDR2 is YYEKEE (reference sequence). The ends were cut back, 0 bases at V and 2 bases at J, with 12 bases in the middle. The CDR3 consists of 15 residues. Individual cDNA molecules had unique molecular identifiers attached to them by the library. MiXCR, applied by TCRdb to the RACE reads, yields one record per CDR3 protein. The repertoire holds under 110,000 distinct CDR3 sequences, with roughly an eighth as singletons.

The chain carries TRBV5-5 and TRBJ2-7, with D perhaps being TRBD1 or TRBD2 (5 bases each). This receptor was obtained from a woman aged 50 to 60 with alopecia areata. Some clones in this sample may be carry-over from other donors' samples. The specimen comprised whole blood, sampled in connection with sensitization to the hapten diphenylcyclopropenone (DPC). The DNA of the CDR3 is TGTGCCAGCAGCTTGGCCGGGACCCAAACCTACGAGCAGTACTTC. Its translation: CASSLAGTQTYEQYF.